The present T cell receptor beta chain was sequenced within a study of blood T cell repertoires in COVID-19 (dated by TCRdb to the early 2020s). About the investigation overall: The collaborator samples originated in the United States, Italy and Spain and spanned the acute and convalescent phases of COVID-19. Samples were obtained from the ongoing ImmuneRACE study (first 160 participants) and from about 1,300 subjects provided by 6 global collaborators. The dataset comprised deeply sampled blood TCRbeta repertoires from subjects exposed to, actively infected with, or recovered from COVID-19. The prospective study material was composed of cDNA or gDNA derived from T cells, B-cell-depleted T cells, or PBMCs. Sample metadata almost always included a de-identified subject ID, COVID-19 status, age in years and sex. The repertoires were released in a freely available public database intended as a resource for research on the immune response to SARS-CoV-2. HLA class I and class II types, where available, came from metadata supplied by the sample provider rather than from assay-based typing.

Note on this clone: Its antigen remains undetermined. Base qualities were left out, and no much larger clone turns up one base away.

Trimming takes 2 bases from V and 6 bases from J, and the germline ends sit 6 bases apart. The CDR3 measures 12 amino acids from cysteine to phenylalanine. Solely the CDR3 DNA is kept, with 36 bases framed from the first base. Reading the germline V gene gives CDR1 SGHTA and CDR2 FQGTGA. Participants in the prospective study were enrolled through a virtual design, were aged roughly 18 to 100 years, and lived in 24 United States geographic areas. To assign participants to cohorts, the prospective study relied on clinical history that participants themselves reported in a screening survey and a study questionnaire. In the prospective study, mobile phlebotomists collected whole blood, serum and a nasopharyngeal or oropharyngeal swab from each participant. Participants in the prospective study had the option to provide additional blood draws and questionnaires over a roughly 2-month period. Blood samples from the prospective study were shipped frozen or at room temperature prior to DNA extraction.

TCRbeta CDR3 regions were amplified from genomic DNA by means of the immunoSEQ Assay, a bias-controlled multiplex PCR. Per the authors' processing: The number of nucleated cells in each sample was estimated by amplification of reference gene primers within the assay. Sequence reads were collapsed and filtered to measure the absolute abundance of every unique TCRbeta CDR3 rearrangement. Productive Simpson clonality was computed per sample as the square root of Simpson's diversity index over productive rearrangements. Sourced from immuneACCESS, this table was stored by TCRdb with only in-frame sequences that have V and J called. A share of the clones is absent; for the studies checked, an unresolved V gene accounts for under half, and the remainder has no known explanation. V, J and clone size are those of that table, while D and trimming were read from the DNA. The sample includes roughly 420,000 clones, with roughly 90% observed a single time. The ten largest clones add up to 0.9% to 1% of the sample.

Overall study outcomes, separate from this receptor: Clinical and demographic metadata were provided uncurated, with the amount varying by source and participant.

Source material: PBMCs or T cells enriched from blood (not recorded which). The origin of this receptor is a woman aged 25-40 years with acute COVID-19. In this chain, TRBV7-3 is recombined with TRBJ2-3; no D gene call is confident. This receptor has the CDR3 CASSLYGDTQYF. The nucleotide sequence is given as TGTGCCAGCAGCTTATACGGGGATACGCAGTATTTT.